This is a list of T cell receptor beta chains from one sample in a study of Ad26.COV2.S vaccination and SARS-CoV-2 variants. Repertoires were generated with immunoSEQ multiplex PCR, while TCRdb's copy carries only in-frame clones and drops some. The repertoire holds fewer than 800,000 clones, with 80% to 90% as singletons. The sample here was peripheral blood, taken in a trial of Ad26.COV2.S vaccine versus placebo. These receptors were obtained from a person aged 18-60 years who received the Ad26.COV2.S COVID-19 vaccine or a placebo. CDR3s include the opening cysteine and the closing phenylalanine or tryptophan. Each record gives: V gene, J gene, CDR3 protein.

v_gene: TRBV5-8; j_gene: TRBJ1-4; CDR3aa: CASSSRQGLGEKLFF
v_gene: TRBV2; j_gene: TRBJ1-1; CDR3aa: CASRAGTVQLGAFF
v_gene: TRBV24-1; j_gene: TRBJ2-1; CDR3aa: CATSGQLADNEQFF
v_gene: TRBV6-2/TRBV6-3; j_gene: TRBJ2-6; CDR3aa: CASTPQGGLGANVLTF
v_gene: TRBV25-1; j_gene: TRBJ2-7; CDR3aa: CASSDLSAGSYEQYF
v_gene: TRBV5-1; j_gene: TRBJ2-3; CDR3aa: CASSLAETDTQYF
v_gene: TRBV27; j_gene: TRBJ2-1; CDR3aa: CASSFRDSPIYNEQFF
v_gene: TRBV3-1/TRBV3-2; j_gene: TRBJ1-4; CDR3aa: CASSQLVQVDEKLFF
v_gene: TRBV19; j_gene: TRBJ2-1; CDR3aa: CASSRTSGLYNEQFF
v_gene: TRBV29-1; j_gene: TRBJ1-2; CDR3aa: CSVTAQGNYGYTF
v_gene: TRBV7-9; j_gene: TRBJ1-2; CDR3aa: CASSFANGQNYGYTF
v_gene: TRBV4-3; j_gene: TRBJ2-7; CDR3aa: CASSQGQGAWEQYF
v_gene: TRBV12-3/TRBV12-4; j_gene: TRBJ1-2; CDR3aa: CASSSNPGTVYTF
v_gene: TRBV7-9; j_gene: TRBJ2-2; CDR3aa: CASGGRQGNTGELFF
v_gene: TRBV19; j_gene: TRBJ2-7; CDR3aa: CASSIGGTAAYEQYF
v_gene: TRBV19; j_gene: TRBJ2-5; CDR3aa: CASSIGSSEHQETQYF
v_gene: TRBV13; j_gene: TRBJ2-3; CDR3aa: CASSLGSTRPSGTDTQYF
v_gene: TRBV7-2; j_gene: TRBJ2-7; CDR3aa: CASSFWPAGGSISYEQYF
v_gene: TRBV2; j_gene: TRBJ1-2; CDR3aa: CASSVRAPANYGYTF
v_gene: TRBV5-6; j_gene: TRBJ1-3; CDR3aa: CASSWDRDGNTIYF
v_gene: TRBV30; j_gene: TRBJ1-2; CDR3aa: CAWSTGLGGYTF
v_gene: TRBV13; j_gene: TRBJ1-1; CDR3aa: CASSPGTGLNTEAFF
v_gene: TRBV2; j_gene: TRBJ2-1; CDR3aa: CASSEINEQFF
v_gene: TRBV3-1/TRBV3-2; j_gene: TRBJ2-7; CDR3aa: CASSRGTYEQYF
v_gene: TRBV6-4; j_gene: TRBJ2-3; CDR3aa: CASSKGTESTDTQYF
v_gene: TRBV27; j_gene: TRBJ1-6; CDR3aa: CASSLQGRRSPLHF
v_gene: TRBV5-1; j_gene: TRBJ2-5; CDR3aa: CASSSLLAETQYF
v_gene: TRBV18; j_gene: TRBJ2-7; CDR3aa: CASSPSIQSYEQYF
v_gene: TRBV5-1; j_gene: TRBJ2-1; CDR3aa: CASSLTESSYNEQFF
v_gene: TRBV5-1; j_gene: TRBJ2-6; CDR3aa: CASSLTAQRANVLTF
v_gene: TRBV24-1; j_gene: TRBJ2-1; CDR3aa: CATSDQTGGGKRYNEQFF
v_gene: TRBV6-6; j_gene: TRBJ2-7; CDR3aa: CASSYRDRVNEQYF
v_gene: TRBV19; j_gene: TRBJ2-7; CDR3aa: CASSKGLTSYEQYF
v_gene: TRBV28; j_gene: TRBJ2-2; CDR3aa: CASSSDGYGELFF
v_gene: TRBV6-6; j_gene: TRBJ1-2; CDR3aa: CASSYQAGTGIYGYTF
v_gene: TRBV7-2; j_gene: TRBJ2-7; CDR3aa: CASSPQTSGSPLRREQYF
v_gene: TRBV5-6; j_gene: TRBJ1-1; CDR3aa: CASSQWTVLNTEAFF
v_gene: TRBV11-2; j_gene: TRBJ1-4; CDR3aa: CASSFTTNEKLFF
v_gene: TRBV7-2; j_gene: TRBJ2-7; CDR3aa: CASSLTGGPDSYEQYF
v_gene: TRBV6-5; j_gene: TRBJ2-7; CDR3aa: CASSPEGHPFEQYF
v_gene: TRBV5-1; j_gene: TRBJ2-1; CDR3aa: CASTGGSGSSYNEQFF
v_gene: TRBV5-4; j_gene: TRBJ2-2; CDR3aa: CASSSSGWNTGELFF
v_gene: TRBV7-3; j_gene: TRBJ2-5; CDR3aa: CASSLTAGAQETQYF
v_gene: TRBV4-2; j_gene: TRBJ1-2; CDR3aa: CASSQVSGVNYGYTF
v_gene: TRBV30; j_gene: TRBJ2-1; CDR3aa: CAWSLQVNEQFF